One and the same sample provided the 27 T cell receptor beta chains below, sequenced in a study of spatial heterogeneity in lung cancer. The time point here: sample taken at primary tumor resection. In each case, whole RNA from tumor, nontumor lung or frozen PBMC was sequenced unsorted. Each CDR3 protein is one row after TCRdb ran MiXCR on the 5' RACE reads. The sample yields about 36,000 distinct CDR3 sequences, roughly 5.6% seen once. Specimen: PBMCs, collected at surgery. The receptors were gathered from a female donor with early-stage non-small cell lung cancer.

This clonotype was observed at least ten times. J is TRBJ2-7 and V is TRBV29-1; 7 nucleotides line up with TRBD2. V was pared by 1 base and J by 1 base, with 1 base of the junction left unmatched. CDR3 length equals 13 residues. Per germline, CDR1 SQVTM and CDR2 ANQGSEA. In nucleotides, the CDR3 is TGCAGCGTTGAAGCTAGCGGATCCTACGAGCAGTACTTC. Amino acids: CSVEASGSYEQYF.

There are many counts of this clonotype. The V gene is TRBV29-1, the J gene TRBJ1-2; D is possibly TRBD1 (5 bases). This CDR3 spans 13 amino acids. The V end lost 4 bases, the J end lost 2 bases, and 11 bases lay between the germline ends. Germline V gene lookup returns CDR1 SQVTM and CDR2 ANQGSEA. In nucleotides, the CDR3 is TGCAGCGTTGTATCAGGGTCGAACTATGGCTACACCTTC. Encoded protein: CSVVSGSNYGYTF.

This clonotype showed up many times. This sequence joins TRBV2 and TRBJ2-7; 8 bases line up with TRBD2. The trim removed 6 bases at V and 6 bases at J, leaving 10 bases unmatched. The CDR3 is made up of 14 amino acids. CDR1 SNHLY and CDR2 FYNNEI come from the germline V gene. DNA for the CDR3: TGTGCCAGCAGCCCGGGAGGGGGGCGTATCGAGCAGTACTTC. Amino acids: CASSPGGGRIEQYF.

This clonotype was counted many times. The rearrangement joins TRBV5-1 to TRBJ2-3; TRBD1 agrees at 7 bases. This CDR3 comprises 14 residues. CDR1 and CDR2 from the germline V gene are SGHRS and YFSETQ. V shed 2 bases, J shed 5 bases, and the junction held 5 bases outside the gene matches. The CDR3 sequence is CASSLGGAEDTQYF. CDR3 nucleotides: TGCGCCAGCAGCTTAGGGGGCGCAGAAGATACGCAGTATTTT.

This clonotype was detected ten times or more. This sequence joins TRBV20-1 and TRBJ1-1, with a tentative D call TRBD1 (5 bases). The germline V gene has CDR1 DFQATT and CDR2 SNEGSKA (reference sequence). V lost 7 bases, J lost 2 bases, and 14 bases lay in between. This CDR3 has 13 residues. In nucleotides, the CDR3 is TGCAGTGGGGACTGGGTGACAAACACTGAAGCTTTCTTT. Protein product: CSGDWVTNTEAFF.

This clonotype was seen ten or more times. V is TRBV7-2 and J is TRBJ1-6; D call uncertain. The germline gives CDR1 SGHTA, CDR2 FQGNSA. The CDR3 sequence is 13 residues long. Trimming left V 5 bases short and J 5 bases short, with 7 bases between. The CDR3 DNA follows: TGTGCCAGCAGCCAAGAGCATAATTCACCCCTCCACTTT. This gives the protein CASSQEHNSPLHF.

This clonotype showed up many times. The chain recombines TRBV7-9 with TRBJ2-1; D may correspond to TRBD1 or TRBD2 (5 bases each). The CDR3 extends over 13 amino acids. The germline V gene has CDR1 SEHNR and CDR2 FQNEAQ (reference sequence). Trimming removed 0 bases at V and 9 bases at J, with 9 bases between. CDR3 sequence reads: CASSLAWGSEQFF. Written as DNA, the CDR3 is TGTGCCAGCAGCTTAGCATGGGGGAGTGAGCAGTTCTTC.

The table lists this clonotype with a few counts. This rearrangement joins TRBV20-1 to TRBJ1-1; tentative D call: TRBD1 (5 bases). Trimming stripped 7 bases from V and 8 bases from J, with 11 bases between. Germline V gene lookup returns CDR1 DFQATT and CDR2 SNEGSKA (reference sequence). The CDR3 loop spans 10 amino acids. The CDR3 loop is CSVSRGEAFF. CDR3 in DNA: TGCAGTGTCAGTCGGGGGGAAGCTTTCTTT.

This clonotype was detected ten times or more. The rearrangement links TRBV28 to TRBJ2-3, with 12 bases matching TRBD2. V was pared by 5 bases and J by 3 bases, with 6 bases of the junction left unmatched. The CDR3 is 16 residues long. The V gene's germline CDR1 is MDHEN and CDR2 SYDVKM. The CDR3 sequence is CASSPGLAGLTDTQYF. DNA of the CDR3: TGTGCCAGCAGTCCCGGACTAGCGGGATTGACAGATACGCAGTATTTT.

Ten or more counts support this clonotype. CDR3 coding DNA: TGTGCCAGCAGTTTCGGAGTGGGGGTTGAAACGCAGTATTTT. Translated, it gives CASSFGVGVETQYF. The chain has TRBV12-3 or TRBV12-4 and TRBJ2-3; D could derive from TRBD1 or TRBD2 (5 bases each). V was shortened by 3 bases and J by 9 bases, with 16 bases between the two germline ends. This CDR3 comprises 14 residues.

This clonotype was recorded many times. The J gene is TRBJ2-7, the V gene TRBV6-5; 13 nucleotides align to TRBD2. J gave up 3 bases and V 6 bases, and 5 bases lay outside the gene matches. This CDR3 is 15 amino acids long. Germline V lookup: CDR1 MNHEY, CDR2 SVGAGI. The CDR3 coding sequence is TGTGCCAGCAGGAGACTAGCGGGAGGACGCTACGAGCAGTACTTC. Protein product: CASRRLAGGRYEQYF.

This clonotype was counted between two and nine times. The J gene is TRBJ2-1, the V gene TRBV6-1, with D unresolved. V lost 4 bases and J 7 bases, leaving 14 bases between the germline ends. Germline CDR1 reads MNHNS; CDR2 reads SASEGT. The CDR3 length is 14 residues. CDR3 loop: CASSAGIGMNEQFF. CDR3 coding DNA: TGTGCCAGCAGTGCGGGTATAGGGATGAATGAGCAGTTCTTC.

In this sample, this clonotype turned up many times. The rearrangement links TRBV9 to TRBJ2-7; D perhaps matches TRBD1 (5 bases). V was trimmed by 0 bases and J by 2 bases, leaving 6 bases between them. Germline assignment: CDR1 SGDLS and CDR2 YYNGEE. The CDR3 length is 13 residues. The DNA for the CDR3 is TGTGCCAGCAGCGTAGGACAGACCTACGAGCAGTACTTC. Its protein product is CASSVGQTYEQYF.

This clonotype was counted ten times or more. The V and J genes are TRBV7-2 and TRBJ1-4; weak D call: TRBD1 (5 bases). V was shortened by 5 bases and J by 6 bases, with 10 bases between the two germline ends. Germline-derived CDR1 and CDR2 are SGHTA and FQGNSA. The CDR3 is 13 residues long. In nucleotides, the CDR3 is TGTGCCAGCAGCCGGGGCGCGGATGAAAAACTGTTTTTT. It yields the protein CASSRGADEKLFF.

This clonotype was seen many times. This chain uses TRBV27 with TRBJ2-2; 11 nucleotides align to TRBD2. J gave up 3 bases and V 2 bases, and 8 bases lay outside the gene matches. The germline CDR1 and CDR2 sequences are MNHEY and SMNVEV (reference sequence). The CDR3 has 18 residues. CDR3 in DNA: TGTGCCAGCAGTTTAAGATCCATACTAGCGGGAGACACCGGGGAGCTGTTTTTT. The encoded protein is CASSLRSILAGDTGELFF.

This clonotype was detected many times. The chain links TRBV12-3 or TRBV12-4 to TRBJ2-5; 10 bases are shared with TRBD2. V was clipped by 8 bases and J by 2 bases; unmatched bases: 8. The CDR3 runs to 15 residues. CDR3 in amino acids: CASSKRGLAQETQYF. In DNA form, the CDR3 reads TGTGCCAGCTCCAAGAGGGGACTAGCGCAAGAGACCCAGTACTTC.

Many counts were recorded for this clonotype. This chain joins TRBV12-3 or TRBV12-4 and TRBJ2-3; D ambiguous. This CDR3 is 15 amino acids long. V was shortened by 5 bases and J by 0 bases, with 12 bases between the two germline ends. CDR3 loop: CASSRVVLSTDTQYF. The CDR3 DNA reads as TGTGCCAGCAGTCGGGTCGTATTAAGCACAGATACGCAGTATTTT.

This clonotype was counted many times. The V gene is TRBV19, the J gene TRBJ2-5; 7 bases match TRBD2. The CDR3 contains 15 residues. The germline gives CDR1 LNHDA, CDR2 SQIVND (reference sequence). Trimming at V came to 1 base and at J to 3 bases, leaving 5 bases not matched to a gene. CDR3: CASSIGDYQKETQYF. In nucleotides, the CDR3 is TGTGCCAGTAGTATAGGGGACTACCAGAAAGAGACCCAGTACTTC.

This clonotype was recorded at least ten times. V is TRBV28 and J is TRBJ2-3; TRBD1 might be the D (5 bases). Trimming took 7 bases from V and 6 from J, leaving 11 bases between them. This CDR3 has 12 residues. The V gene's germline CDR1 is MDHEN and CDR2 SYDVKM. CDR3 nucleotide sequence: TGTGCCAGCACCCTCGGACACGATACGCAGTATTTT. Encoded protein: CASTLGHDTQYF.

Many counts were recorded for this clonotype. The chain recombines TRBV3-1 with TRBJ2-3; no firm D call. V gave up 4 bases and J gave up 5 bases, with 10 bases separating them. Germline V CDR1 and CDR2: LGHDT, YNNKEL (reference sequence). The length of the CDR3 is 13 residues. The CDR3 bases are TGTGCCAGCAGCCTACCGTCAGGAGATACGCAGTATTTT. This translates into CASSLPSGDTQYF.

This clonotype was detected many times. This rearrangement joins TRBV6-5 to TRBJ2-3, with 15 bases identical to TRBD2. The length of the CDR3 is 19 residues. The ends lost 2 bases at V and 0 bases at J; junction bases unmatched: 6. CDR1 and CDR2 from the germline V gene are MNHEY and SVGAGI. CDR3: CASSYTPGLAGGSTDTQYF. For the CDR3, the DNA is TGTGCCAGCAGTTACACCCCGGGACTAGCGGGGGGAAGCACAGATACGCAGTATTTT.

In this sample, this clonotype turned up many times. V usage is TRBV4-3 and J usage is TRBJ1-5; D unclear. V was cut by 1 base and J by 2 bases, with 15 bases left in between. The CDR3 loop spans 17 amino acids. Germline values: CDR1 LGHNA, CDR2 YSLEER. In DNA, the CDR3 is TGCGCCAGCAGCCAAGTGGCAGTCCTAAGGGGCAATCAGCCCCAGCATTTT. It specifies CASSQVAVLRGNQPQHF.

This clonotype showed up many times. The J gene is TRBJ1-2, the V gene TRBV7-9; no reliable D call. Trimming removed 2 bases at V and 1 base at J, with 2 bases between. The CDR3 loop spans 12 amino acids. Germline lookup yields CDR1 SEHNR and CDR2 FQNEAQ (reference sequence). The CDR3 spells CASSLNNYGYTF. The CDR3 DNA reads TGTGCCAGCAGCTTAAATAACTATGGCTACACCTTC.

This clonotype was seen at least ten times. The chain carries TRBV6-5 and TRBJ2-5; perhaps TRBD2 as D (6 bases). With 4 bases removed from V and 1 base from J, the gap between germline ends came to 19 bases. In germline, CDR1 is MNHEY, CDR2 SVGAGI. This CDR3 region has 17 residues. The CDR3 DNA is TGTGCCAGCAGTTGGGGTTTGAAGCGGGCAAGCCAAGAGACCCAGTACTTC. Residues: CASSWGLKRASQETQYF.

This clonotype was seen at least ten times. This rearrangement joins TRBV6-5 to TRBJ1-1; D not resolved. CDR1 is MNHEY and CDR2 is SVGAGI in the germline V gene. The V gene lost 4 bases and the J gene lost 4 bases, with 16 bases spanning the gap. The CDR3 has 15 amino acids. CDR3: CASSFSAGRSTEAFF. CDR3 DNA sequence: TGTGCCAGCAGTTTTTCGGCGGGGAGGAGCACTGAAGCTTTCTTT.

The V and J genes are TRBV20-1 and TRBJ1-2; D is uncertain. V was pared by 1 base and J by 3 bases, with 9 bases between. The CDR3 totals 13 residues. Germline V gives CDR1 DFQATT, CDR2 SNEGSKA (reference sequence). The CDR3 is CSARGRQYYGYTF. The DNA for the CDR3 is TGCAGTGCTAGAGGCCGGCAATACTATGGCTACACCTTC.

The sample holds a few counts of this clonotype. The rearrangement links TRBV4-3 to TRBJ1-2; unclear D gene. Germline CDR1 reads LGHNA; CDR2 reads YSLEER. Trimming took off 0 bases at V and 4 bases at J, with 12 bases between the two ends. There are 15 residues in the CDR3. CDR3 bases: TGCGCCAGCAGCCAAGAGATCGACATCTTCTATGGCTACACCTTC. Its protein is CASSQEIDIFYGYTF.